This T cell receptor (beta chain) was obtained from a study of blood T cell repertoires in COVID-19. Study-wide context: The United States, Italy and Spain were the sources of the acute and convalescent COVID-19 samples. The analysed material was cDNA or gDNA that came from T cells, B-cell-depleted T cells, or PBMCs.

Authors' data handling: Researchers report that nucleated cell counts were estimated from reference gene primer amplification. Profiling relied on immunoSEQ multiplex PCR, and the TCRdb table lists in-frame clones only, not all of them. That table gives V, J and clone size, and the DNA gave D and trimming. The sample includes approximately 90,000 clones, more than 60% of them seen just once. The sequence was collected from a human donor in a cohort sampled during active COVID-19. The specimen was peripheral blood.

The CDR3 region is CASSQRASGTDTQYF. For the CDR3, the DNA is TGTGCCAGCTCACAGCGGGCATCCGGGACAGATACGCAGTATTTT. V and J are TRBV18 and TRBJ2-3, with D possibly matching TRBD2 (6 bases). V was pared by 4 bases and J by 3 bases, with 14 bases between. CDR3 length: 15 residues. CDR1 is KGHSH and CDR2 is LQKENI in the germline V gene. The variable domain in full, with the rest retrieved from reference TRBV18 and TRBJ2-3, is NAGVMQNPRHLVRRRGQEARLRCSPMKGHSHVYWYRQLPEEGLKFMVYLQKENIIDESGMPKERFSAEFPKEGPSILRIQQVVRGDSAAYFCASSQRASGTDTQYFGPGTRLTVL.